Listed here is a single T cell receptor (beta chain). The target of this receptor is not known. A much larger clone lies a single base off, so this may be a read error. Any patient with an uncontrolled infection, another autoimmune disease, pregnancy or lactation was excluded. Clinical symptoms, serum thyroxine and TRAb, thyroid ultrasound, and orbital computed tomography formed the basis for the diagnoses. Total RNA was extracted using Trizol reagent, and RNA quality was assessed on an Agilent 2100 Bioanalyzer. The TCR beta CDR3 regions were amplified from the RNA transcripts. The first round of RT-PCR for the TCR CDR3 was performed with the HTBI primer set and the Qiagen OneStep RT-PCR kit. Libraries were constructed in a second round of multiplex PCR, after which size selection and purification were carried out. Paired-end sequencing of the libraries was performed with 100 bp reads on an Illumina HiSeq2000. The paper's data handling went like this. SOAPnuke was used to process the raw data, throwing out any read that contained adapters or uncalled bases, had a mean Phred below 15, or lacked an exact constant-primer or identifier match. COPE v1.2.5 was used to merge the high-quality paired reads, and each unique nucleotide sequence was defined as a clonotype. MiTCR v1.1 was used to align clonotypes to the IMGT TRBV, TRBD and TRBJ reference segments. Only V-J combinations with frequency above 0.0001, covering 99.2% of repertoires, were analysed. A TCS score was defined as the ratio of F50 (clonal expansion) to E x V (chaos), with BLOSUM62-based TCRdist applied between CDR3 peptides within each V-J. Welch's t-statistics and random forest reduced fewer than 600 V-J features to around 14, which were used in a naive Bayes classifier (R e1071). The Morisita-Horn index was used to measure how similar the thyroid and blood repertoires were. Using fastp at Q25 and MiXCR, TCRdb reprocessed the public reads and kept productive beta chains. A single entry per CDR3 protein holds the most common genes and DNA from its merged rows. TCRdb's processing, not the authors', yielded these V and J calls. Across this sample there are 650,000 to 800,000 distinct CDR3 sequences, with 45% seen only once. The leading ten clones occupy approximately 7.2% of the sample.

The sample comes from a study of T cells in Graves' hyperthyroidism and ophthalmopathy (dated by TCRdb to the late 2010s). Study-level background: TCR V-J signatures able to tell the groups apart were searched for in a discovery cohort of about a hundred patients, of whom around 42 had Graves' ophthalmopathy and under 65 had stable Graves' hyperthyroidism. Whether ophthalmopathy could be predicted prospectively was tested in an independent validation cohort made up of roughly 19 hyperthyroidism patients plus 17 patients who later progressed to ophthalmopathy. The 85 to 100 discovery patients were randomly split 7:3 into training and test sets. In addition, the study compared T-cell repertoires in thyroid tissue and in blood from several Graves' hyperthyroidism patients. After sampling, hyperthyroidism patients received methimazole starting at 30 mg daily, and ophthalmopathy patients received high-dose intravenous methylprednisolone. TCR Vbeta CDR3 sequencing of roughly 140 peripheral blood samples (roughly 43 ophthalmopathy, some 75 hyperthyroidism and approximately 17 progressor patients) is reported in the paper. Broader findings and caveats from the paper: In validation, the model predicted progression to ophthalmopathy a median of about 6.8 months before onset, with approximately 68% sensitivity and about 72% specificity. Most expanded thyroid clonotypes (frequency above 0.001) were also detected in blood, suggesting blood repertoires may reflect thyroid immune responses. Sample size was not statistically predetermined, and investigators were not blinded to group allocation. A model built on a 13 V-J signature distinguished ophthalmopathy from stable hyperthyroidism, reaching 87.88% sensitivity and under 84% specificity in cross-validation and 80%/75% in testing.

The CDR3 has 12 amino acids, counting the end cysteine and phenylalanine. Kept here is only the CDR3 DNA, which spans 36 bases and is read in frame from base 1. CDR1 and CDR2 are read off the germline V gene (reference sequence) as PRHDT and FYEKMQ. At the junction V is shortened by 4 bases and J by 7 bases, with 10 bases in between. The sample consisted of peripheral blood or thyroid tissue (not recorded which). The chain is encoded by TRBV13 joined to TRBJ2-5; the D gene is not confidently resolved. The receptor's source is an adult man with Graves' disease, either hyperthyroidism or ophthalmopathy (not recorded which). DNA sequence: TGTGCCAGCAGCTCGATGCTAGGGACCCAGTACTTC. Translation gives CASSSMLGTQYF.